This TCR beta chain was found in a study of cytomegalovirus exposure and HLA in healthy donors. J lost 4 bases, V lost 3 bases, and 10 bases had no gene match. CDR1 and CDR2 from the germline V gene are MNHNS and SASEGT. The CDR3 runs to 17 residues. The PCR contained 60 Vbeta and 13 Jbeta primers. Sequenced by immunoSEQ multiplex PCR; TCRdb stores in-frame clones only, minus some. The sample has about 180,000 clones, around 77% seen once. The chain carries TRBV6-1 and TRBJ1-3; 9 nucleotides agree with TRBD1. Sequenced: PBMCs. This sequence was found in a woman aged 30 to 39 in good health and CMV-seronegative. CDR3: CASSDPGQGARGNTIYF. CDR3 coding DNA: TGTGCCAGCAGTGACCCGGGACAGGGCGCGCGGGGAAACACCATATATTTT.